This TCR beta chain is drawn from a study of tissue T cells after allogeneic stem cell transplantation. General study results and limits: Limitations included a small, clinically heterogeneous cohort and limited sampling depth.

Germline values: CDR1 LGHDT, CDR2 YNNKEL (reference sequence). Trimming removed 1 base at V and 4 bases at J, with 8 bases between. This CDR3 spans 14 amino acids. Some clones are missing from TCRdb's copy, which holds only in-frame ones; the method was immunoSEQ multiplex PCR. The sample includes 4,000 to 6,000 clones, approximately 70% seen only once; the top ten take less than 30%. This clone was detected a few times. As yet, its antigen is unknown. The TCR comes from a female patient aged 18-55 years with steroid-refractory graft-versus-host disease after an allogeneic stem cell transplant. Some T cells may have come from the graft donor. The chain uses TRBV3-1 (or the pseudogene TRBV3-2) and TRBJ1-5; possibly TRBD1 for D (5 bases). The sequenced sample was duodenal tissue, obtained at autopsy. CDR3: CASSQGDYNQPQHF. CDR3 DNA: TGTGCCAGCAGCCAAGGGGACTATAATCAGCCCCAGCATTTT.